Presented here are 8 T cell receptor beta chains from one specimen sequenced in a study of cytomegalovirus exposure and HLA in healthy donors. PCR primers comprised 60 Vbeta and 13 Jbeta primers. Profiled with immunoSEQ multiplex PCR; TCRdb holds only in-frame clones, not every one. This table holds around 90,000 clones, just over 75% found once. Sequencing was carried out using PBMCs. The source is a man in his thirties or forties in good health and CMV-seronegative.

The chain carries TRBV5-5 and TRBJ1-2, with D perhaps matching TRBD1 (6 bases). The germline V and J ends were trimmed by 4 bases and 4 bases, with 11 bases remaining between them. This CDR3 contains 13 residues. The germline V gene encodes CDR1 SGHKS and CDR2 YYEKEE (reference sequence). CDR3 bases: TGTGCCAGCAGCCCGGACAGCCCCTATGGCTACACCTTC. Protein: CASSPDSPYGYTF.

Comments on this clone: Compared with germline, one end of the junction differs, possibly owing to a read error. V and J are TRBV7-9 and TRBJ1-1, with D tentatively TRBD1 (5 bases). This CDR3 contains 13 residues. Germline V CDR1 and CDR2: SEHNR, FQNEAQ (reference sequence). The CDR3: CSSSYGTGGRAFF. The DNA of the CDR3 is TGTTCCAGCAGCTACGGGACGGGGGGGAGAGCTTTCTTT.

The V call is TRBV27, the J call TRBJ1-6; D possibly corresponds to TRBD1 (5 bases). The V and J ends lost 3 bases and 7 bases respectively, with 13 bases between them. This CDR3 comprises 15 residues. Germline V gene data show CDR1 as MNHEY and CDR2 as SMNVEV (reference sequence). CDR3 nucleotide sequence: TGTGCCAGCAGTTTCGGATGGGCAGGGAATTCACCCCTCCACTTT. It is translated as CASSFGWAGNSPLHF.

The chain combines TRBV5-4 with TRBJ2-7; TRBD1 aligns across 8 bases. Germline CDR1 and CDR2: SGHNT and YYREEE (reference sequence). The CDR3 length is 15 residues. V shed 0 bases, J shed 3 bases, and the junction held 5 bases outside the gene matches. This CDR3 reads CASSLDRGTFYEQYV. The DNA of the CDR3 is TGTGCCAGCAGCTTGGACAGGGGGACTTTCTACGAGCAGTACGTC.

The chain carries TRBV6-1 and TRBJ2-5; D might be TRBD1 (5 bases). CDR1 MNHNS and CDR2 SASEGT come from the germline V gene. CDR3 length equals 14 residues. V gave up 6 bases and J gave up 4 bases, with 15 bases separating them. CDR3 sequence reads: CASRADNSRETQYF. DNA of the CDR3: TGTGCCAGCAGGGCGGACAACTCCCGAGAGACCCAGTACTTC.

This chain links TRBV6-5 with TRBJ1-2; 7 nucleotides match TRBD1. The CDR3 consists of 13 residues. The V gene end was trimmed by 4 bases and the J gene end by 4 bases; junction bases not matched to a gene: 3. Germline loops: CDR1 MNHEY, CDR2 SVGAGI. The CDR3 here is CASSSTGVYGYTF. CDR3 bases: TGTGCCAGCAGTTCCACAGGGGTCTATGGCTACACCTTC.

The chain joins TRBV2 to TRBJ1-2, with D tentatively TRBD1 (5 bases). From germline, CDR1 is SNHLY and CDR2 FYNNEI. There are 15 residues in the CDR3. Between the trimmed V and J ends, which lost 2 bases and 4 bases, there was a span of 14 bases. This CDR3 reads CASSEQGFGGYGYTF. Here the CDR3 DNA reads TGTGCCAGCAGTGAACAGGGTTTCGGGGGCTATGGCTACACCTTC. Based on the CDR3 plus reference TRBV2 and TRBJ1-2, the full variable domain is EPEVTQTPSHQVTQMGQEVILRCVPISNHLYFYWYRQILGQKVEFLVSFYNNEISEKSEIFDDQFSVERPDGSNFTLKIRSTKLEDSAMYFCASSEQGFGGYGYTFGSGTRLTVV.

The chain links TRBV23-1 to TRBJ2-7; TRBD2 might be the D (6 bases). TRBV23-1 is an ORF, with its function uncertain. CDR3 length: 16 residues. Trimming took off 4 bases at V and 2 bases at J, with 18 bases between the two ends. The CDR3 nucleotides are TGCGCCAGCAGTCCTCAGAAAGGAGGGGTGGCCTACGAGCAGTACTTC. Its translation: CASSPQKGGVAYEQYF.